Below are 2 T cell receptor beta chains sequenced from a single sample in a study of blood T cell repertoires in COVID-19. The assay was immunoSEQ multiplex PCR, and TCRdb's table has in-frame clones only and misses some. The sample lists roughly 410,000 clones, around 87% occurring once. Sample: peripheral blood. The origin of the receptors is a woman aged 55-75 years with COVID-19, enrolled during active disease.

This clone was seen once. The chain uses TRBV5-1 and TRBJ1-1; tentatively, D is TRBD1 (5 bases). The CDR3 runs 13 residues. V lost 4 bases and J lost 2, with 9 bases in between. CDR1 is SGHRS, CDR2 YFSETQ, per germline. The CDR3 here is CASSQGTNTEAFF. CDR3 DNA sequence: TGCGCCAGCAGCCAGGGAACAAACACTGAAGCTTTCTTT.

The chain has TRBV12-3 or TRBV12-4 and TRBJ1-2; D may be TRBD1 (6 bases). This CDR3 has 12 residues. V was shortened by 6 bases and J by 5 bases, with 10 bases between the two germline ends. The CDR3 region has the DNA TGTGCCAGCAGCCGTGACAGGTATGGCTACACCTTC. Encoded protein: CASSRDRYGYTF.